The 7 T cell receptor beta chains given below trace back to one sample, sequenced in a study of blood T cell repertoires in COVID-19. Some clones are missing from TCRdb's copy, which holds only in-frame ones; the method was immunoSEQ multiplex PCR. Of about 43,000 clones listed, roughly 80% are singletons. The material sequenced was peripheral blood. These receptors were taken from a woman aged 60-75 years with acute or convalescent COVID-19.

V usage is TRBV3-1 (or the pseudogene TRBV3-2) and J usage is TRBJ1-4; the D gene is possibly TRBD1 (6 bases). This CDR3 spans 18 amino acids. Germline loops: CDR1 LGHDT, CDR2 YNNKEL (reference sequence). Trimming pared 4 bases from V and 3 bases from J, leaving 21 bases between. CDR3 sequence: CASSPRLGASPSNEKLFF. The CDR3 coding sequence is TGTGCCAGCAGCCCGAGGTTGGGGGCATCTCCCTCTAATGAAAAACTGTTTTTT.

This sequence joins TRBV4-3 and TRBJ1-2, with D uncertain. Germline assignment: CDR1 LGHNA and CDR2 YSLEER. Trimming took off 0 bases at V and 2 bases at J, with 7 bases between the two ends. This CDR3 comprises 14 residues. This CDR3 is CASSQDGVNYGYTF. DNA for the CDR3: TGCGCCAGCAGCCAAGACGGAGTAAACTATGGCTACACCTTC.

This clone was counted between two and nine times. The CDR3 DNA sequence: TGCGCCAGCAAAGAATCTTCAGGGGTGACTCGTCGCGGCTACACCTTC. Its protein is CASKESSGVTRRGYTF. The chain joins TRBV5-1 to TRBJ1-2; D is perhaps TRBD1 (6 bases). The CDR3 length is 16 residues. Germline V gives CDR1 SGHRS, CDR2 YFSETQ. V was trimmed by 6 bases and J by 8 bases, leaving 26 bases between them.

The DNA for the CDR3 is TGTGCCAGCAGCATCGGACAGGGGCGCGGTTCCTACGAGCAGTACTTC. Translated, it gives CASSIGQGRGSYEQYF. V is TRBV25-1 and J is TRBJ2-7; 9 nucleotides align to TRBD1. Trimming took 6 bases from V and 1 from J; bases not matched to a gene: 10. The length of the CDR3 is 16 residues. CDR1 and CDR2 (germline): MGHDK, SYGVNS.

This chain links TRBV30 with TRBJ1-6; TRBD1 agrees at 9 bases. The germline CDR1 and CDR2 sequences are GTSNPN and SVGIG (reference sequence). V lost 5 bases and J lost 10; bases outside the gene matches: 6. The CDR3 covers 13 residues. Here the CDR3 reads CAWGTGIGSPLHF. Here the CDR3 DNA reads TGTGCCTGGGGGACAGGGATCGGATCACCCCTCCACTTT.

V usage is TRBV6-1 and J usage is TRBJ1-2, with 7 bases that match TRBD1. The CDR3 runs 15 residues. J was trimmed by 4 bases and V by 7 bases; bases with no gene match: 12. Germline assignment: CDR1 MNHNS and CDR2 SASEGT. The CDR3 DNA follows: TGTGCCAGCAAACAGATGACAGGGCTCGCCTATGGCTACACCTTC. Translation gives CASKQMTGLAYGYTF.

The chain joins TRBV4-1 to TRBJ1-4; D not resolved. Deletions cut 0 bases from V and 8 bases from J, with 16 bases between. This CDR3 has 16 residues. Germline loops: CDR1 MGHRA, CDR2 YSYEKL. CDR3 amino acids: CASSQEESDKPEKLFF. CDR3 in DNA: TGCGCCAGCAGCCAAGAAGAGTCCGACAAACCAGAAAAACTGTTTTTT.